This TCR beta chain was sequenced for a study of PD-1 blockade in classical Hodgkin lymphoma. Whole-study results and caveats: Patients starting nivolumab under 1 year after ASCT were excluded. Newly diagnosed patients were reported to start with lower TCR diversity than healthy donors.

V lost 3 bases and J lost 4, with 13 bases in between. The CDR3 contains 15 residues. Germline CDR1 SGHNT, CDR2 YENEEA. Brentuximab vedotin exposure varied, and every patient relapsed after autologous stem cell transplantation. When best responses were assessed, they were complete response, partial response or progressive disease. To note about this clone: Its antigen is unknown.

TCRdb's copy holds only in-frame clones and misses some; the assay was immunoSEQ multiplex PCR. The data show roughly 31,000 clones, with 60% to 80% seen just once and roughly 4% held by the top ten. The chain is built from TRBV11-3 and TRBJ2-4; D is perhaps TRBD1 or TRBD2 (5 bases each). This TCR was recovered from a human donor with classical Hodgkin lymphoma. The source was peripheral blood mononuclear cells (PBMCs), collected before the second cycle of nivolumab. CDR3 DNA sequence: TGTGCCAGCAGCTTGGGTACGGGGCCTAAAAACATTCAGTACTTC. As protein: CASSLGTGPKNIQYF.